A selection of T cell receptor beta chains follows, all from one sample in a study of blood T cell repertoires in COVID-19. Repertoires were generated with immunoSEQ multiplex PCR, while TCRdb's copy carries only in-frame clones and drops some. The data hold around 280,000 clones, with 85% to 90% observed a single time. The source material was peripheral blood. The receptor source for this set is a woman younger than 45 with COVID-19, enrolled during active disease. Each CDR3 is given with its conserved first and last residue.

CASGQGGTGELFF	TRBV10-1	TRBJ2-2
CASAPGGRGDQPQHF	TRBV5-1	TRBJ1-5
CASSLIPGLDRYNEQFF	TRBV5-8	TRBJ2-1
CASSIQGANQPQHF	TRBV19	TRBJ1-5
CASSETLTGPQHF	TRBV10-1	TRBJ1-5
CATSRGPGQNEQFF	TRBV15	TRBJ2-1
CATSGGNTIYF	TRBV7-9	TRBJ1-3
CASSLSGRDGYTF	TRBV28	TRBJ1-2
CASSSLGGIYEQYF	TRBV27	TRBJ2-7
CASSLVRFTDTQYF	TRBV7-9	TRBJ2-3
CASSPPGRGLNEQFF	TRBV18	TRBJ2-1
CASPRDRGNQPQHF	TRBV6-5	TRBJ1-5
CASSNKPTGTEAKDNEKLFF	TRBV21-1	TRBJ1-4
CASSPRPGTGPGANVLTF	TRBV18	TRBJ2-6
CASSPNRGSGGTDTQYF	TRBV18	TRBJ2-3
CASSQLDRDSPLHF	TRBV3-1/TRBV3-2	TRBJ1-6
CASSLTRTAGAEAFF	TRBV3-1/TRBV3-2	TRBJ1-1
CASSIASRGAYEQYF	TRBV19	TRBJ2-7
CASTSLLFKSEQFF	TRBV7-9	TRBJ2-1
CASSQSGQGSTGNTIYF	TRBV4-1	TRBJ1-3
CASSPGEGLHLYF	TRBV5-5	TRBJ1-4
CASSDGRLRKTLAKNIQYF	TRBV6-4	TRBJ2-4
CASSSLPTLGQGDYEQYF	TRBV13	TRBJ2-7
CASSEEGFENTEAFF	TRBV6-1	TRBJ1-1
CASSAGTGKEQFF	TRBV11-1	TRBJ2-1
CASTLKIGGNTEAFF	TRBV5-8	TRBJ1-1
CASSRTSGGPRVSYEQYF	TRBV11-3	TRBJ2-7
CAISVGQLDTQYF	TRBV10-3	TRBJ2-3
CASSLVATEQGNF	TRBV5-6	TRBJ1-1
CASSSTGFGEQYF	TRBV2	TRBJ2-7
CASSPGRGGFNEQFF	TRBV18	TRBJ2-1